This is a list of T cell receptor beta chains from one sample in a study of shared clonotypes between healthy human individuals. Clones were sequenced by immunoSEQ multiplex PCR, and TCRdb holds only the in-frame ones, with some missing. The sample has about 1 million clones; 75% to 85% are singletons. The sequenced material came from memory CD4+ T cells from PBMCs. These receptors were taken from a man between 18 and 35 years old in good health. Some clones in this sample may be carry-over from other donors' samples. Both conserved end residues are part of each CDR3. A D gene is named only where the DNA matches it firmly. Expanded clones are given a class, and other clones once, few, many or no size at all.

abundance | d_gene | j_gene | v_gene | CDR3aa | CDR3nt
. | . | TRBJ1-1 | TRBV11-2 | CASSVQGSSTEAFF | TGTGCCAGCAGCGTACAGGGCTCGAGCACTGAAGCTTTCTTT
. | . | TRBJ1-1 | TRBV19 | CASSVQVGTEAFF | TGTGCCAGTAGTGTACAGGTTGGGACTGAAGCTTTCTTT
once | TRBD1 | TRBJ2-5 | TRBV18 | CASSPWDRSSQETQYF | TGTGCCAGCTCACCGTGGGACAGGAGCTCACAAGAGACCCAGTACTTC
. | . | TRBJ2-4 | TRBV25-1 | CASSETGLENIQYF | TGTGCCAGCAGTGAAACAGGGCTTGAAAACATTCAGTACTTC
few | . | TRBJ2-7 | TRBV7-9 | CASSLVVSGIWYF | TGTGCCAGCAGCTTAGTAGTTTCGGGGATCTGGTACTTC
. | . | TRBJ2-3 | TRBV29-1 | CSVEDRGRTSTDTQYF | TGCAGCGTTGAAGATCGTGGGAGAACTAGCACAGATACGCAGTATTTT
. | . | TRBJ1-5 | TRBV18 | CASSPGRTGGNQPQHF | TGTGCCAGCTCACCCGGACGGACTGGAGGCAATCAGCCCCAGCATTTT
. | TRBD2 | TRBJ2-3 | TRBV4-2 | CASSQDETSRGDTQYF | TGTGCCAGCAGCCAAGACGAGACTAGCCGCGGGGATACGCAGTATTTT
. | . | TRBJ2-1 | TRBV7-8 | CASSLRTRGEQFF | TGTGCCAGCAGCTTAAGGACCCGAGGGGAGCAGTTCTTC
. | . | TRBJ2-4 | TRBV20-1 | CSASFKNIQYF | TGCAGTGCTAGTTTTAAAAACATTCAGTACTTC
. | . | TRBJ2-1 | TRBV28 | CASSFQGGAYNEQFF | TGTGCCAGCAGTTTTCAGGGGGGCGCTTACAATGAGCAGTTCTTC
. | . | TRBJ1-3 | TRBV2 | CASSLTGPTIYF | TGTGCCAGCAGCCTCACAGGGCCCACCATATATTTT
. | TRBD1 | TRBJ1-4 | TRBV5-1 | CASSKQTGLTNEKLFF | TGCGCCAGCAGCAAACAGACAGGGTTGACTAATGAAAAACTGTTTTTT
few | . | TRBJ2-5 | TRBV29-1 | CSVEGPSGETQYF | TGCAGCGTCGAGGGGCCCTCGGGGGAGACCCAGTACTTC
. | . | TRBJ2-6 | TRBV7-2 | CASSPQLLSGANVLTF | TGTGCCAGCAGCCCGCAACTCCTCTCTGGGGCCAACGTCCTGACTTTC
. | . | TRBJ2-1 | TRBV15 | CATGGRAQQFF | TGTGCCACCGGGGGAAGGGCGCAACAGTTCTTC
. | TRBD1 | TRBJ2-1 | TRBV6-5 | CASSRDRGLGGEQFF | TGTGCCAGCAGTCGTGACAGGGGGCTTGGAGGTGAGCAGTTCTTC
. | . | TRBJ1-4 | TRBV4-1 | CASSQVTYNEKLFF | TGCGCCAGCAGCCAAGTTACCTATAATGAAAAACTGTTTTTT
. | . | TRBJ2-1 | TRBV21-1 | CASSGGTPQFLNEQFF | TGTGCCAGCAGCGGGGGGACTCCGCAGTTTTTGAATGAGCAGTTCTTC
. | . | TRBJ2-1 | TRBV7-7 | CASSLERGNEQFF | TGTGCCAGCAGCTTAGAGAGGGGCAATGAGCAGTTCTTC
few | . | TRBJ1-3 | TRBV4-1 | CASSQTRDTGNTIYF | TGCGCCAGCAGCCAAACACGGGATACTGGAAACACCATATATTTT
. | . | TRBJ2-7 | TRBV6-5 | CASSYHSETYEQYF | TGTGCCAGCAGTTATCACAGTGAGACCTACGAGCAGTACTTC
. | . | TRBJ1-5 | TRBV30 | CACTTGIHQPQHF | TGTGCCTGCACGACCGGGATCCATCAGCCCCAGCATTTT
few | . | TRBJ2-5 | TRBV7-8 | CASSLSPRGETQYF | TGTGCCAGCAGCTTAAGTCCTCGGGGGGAGACCCAGTACTTC
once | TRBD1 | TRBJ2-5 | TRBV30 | CARGQGASRETQYF | TGTGCCCGCGGACAGGGGGCGAGTAGAGAGACCCAGTACTTC
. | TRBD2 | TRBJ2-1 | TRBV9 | CASSVLPAGAYNEQFF | TGTGCCAGCAGCGTATTACCAGCGGGAGCCTACAATGAGCAGTTCTTC
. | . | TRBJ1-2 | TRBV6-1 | CASSETEIYGYTF | TGTGCCAGCAGTGAAACAGAAATCTATGGCTACACCTTC
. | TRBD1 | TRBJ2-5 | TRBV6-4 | CASSLDRGETQYF | TGTGCCAGCAGCCTGGACAGGGGAGAGACCCAGTACTTC
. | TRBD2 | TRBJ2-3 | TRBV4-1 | CASSHPLAGPTDTQYF | TGCGCCAGCAGCCACCCACTAGCGGGACCCACAGATACGCAGTATTTT
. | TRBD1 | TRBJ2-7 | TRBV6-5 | CASSYSHRGVYEQYF | TGTGCCAGCAGTTACTCCCACAGGGGGGTCTACGAGCAGTACTTC
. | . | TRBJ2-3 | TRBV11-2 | CASSFADPSDTQYF | TGTGCCAGCAGCTTCGCGGACCCGTCAGATACGCAGTATTTT
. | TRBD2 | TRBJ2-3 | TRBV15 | CATSRGTSGTHTDTQYF | TGTGCCACCAGCAGAGGGACTAGCGGGACCCACACAGATACGCAGTATTTT
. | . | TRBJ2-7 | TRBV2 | CASSGELGSSYEQYF | TGTGCCAGCAGTGGGGAGCTAGGGAGCTCCTACGAGCAGTACTTC
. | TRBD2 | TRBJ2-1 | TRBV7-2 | CASSLVSGSDSYNEQFF | TGTGCCAGCAGCTTAGTAAGCGGGAGTGACTCCTACAATGAGCAGTTCTTC
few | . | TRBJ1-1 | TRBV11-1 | CASSPRVNTEAFF | TGTGCCAGCAGCCCTAGGGTGAACACTGAAGCTTTCTTT
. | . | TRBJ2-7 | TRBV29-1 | CSVEGPGARYF | TGCAGCGTTGAAGGGCCGGGGGCCCGGTACTTC
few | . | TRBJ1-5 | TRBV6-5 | CASSRRSNQPQHF | TGTGCCAGCAGTAGGAGGAGCAATCAGCCCCAGCATTTT
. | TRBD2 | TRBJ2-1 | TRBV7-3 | CASSSLAASYNEQFF | TGTGCCAGCAGCTCACTAGCGGCCTCCTACAATGAGCAGTTCTTC
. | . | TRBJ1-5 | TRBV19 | CASSGGRGSHSNQPQHF | TGTGCCAGTAGTGGTGGCAGGGGCTCCCATAGCAATCAGCCCCAGCATTTT
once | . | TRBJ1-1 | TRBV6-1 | CASSEYREGEAFF | TGTGCCAGCAGTGAATACAGGGAGGGTGAAGCTTTCTTT
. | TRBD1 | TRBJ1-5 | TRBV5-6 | CASSRYLQGARNQPQHF | TGTGCCAGCAGCCGTTATTTACAGGGGGCTCGGAATCAGCCCCAGCATTTT
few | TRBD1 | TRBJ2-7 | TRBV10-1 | CASSTGQGYEQYF | TGCGCCAGCAGTACGGGACAGGGCTACGAGCAGTACTTC
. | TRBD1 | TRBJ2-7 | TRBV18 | CASSPARTGGNEQYF | TGTGCCAGCTCACCGGCGAGGACAGGGGGTAACGAGCAGTACTTC
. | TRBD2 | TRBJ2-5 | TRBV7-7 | CASSERTGTSGQETQYF | TGTGCCAGCAGCGAGAGAACTGGGACTAGCGGACAAGAGACCCAGTACTTC